This T cell receptor (beta chain) was captured in a study of control samples from healthy donors and cancer patients. V lost 5 bases and J lost 4, with 15 bases in between. The CDR3 loop spans 15 amino acids. Germline CDR1 reads SNHLY; CDR2 reads FYNNEI. TCRdb's copy holds only in-frame clones and misses some; the assay was immunoSEQ multiplex PCR. This sample has about 190,000 clones, with roughly nine tenths found just once. Sequenced input: blood. The receptor was isolated from a young man in good health. This chain uses TRBV2 with TRBJ2-1; possibly TRBD1 or TRBD2 for D (7 bases each). This chain's CDR3 is CASSNQGGVYNEQFF. The CDR3 nucleotides read TGTGCCAGCAGTAATCAGGGGGGGGTGTACAATGAGCAGTTCTTC. The whole variable domain, remainder taken from reference TRBV2 and TRBJ2-1, is EPEVTQTPSHQVTQMGQEVILRCVPISNHLYFYWYRQILGQKVEFLVSFYNNEISEKSEIFDDQFSVERPDGSNFTLKIRSTKLEDSAMYFCASSNQGGVYNEQFFGPGTRLTVL.